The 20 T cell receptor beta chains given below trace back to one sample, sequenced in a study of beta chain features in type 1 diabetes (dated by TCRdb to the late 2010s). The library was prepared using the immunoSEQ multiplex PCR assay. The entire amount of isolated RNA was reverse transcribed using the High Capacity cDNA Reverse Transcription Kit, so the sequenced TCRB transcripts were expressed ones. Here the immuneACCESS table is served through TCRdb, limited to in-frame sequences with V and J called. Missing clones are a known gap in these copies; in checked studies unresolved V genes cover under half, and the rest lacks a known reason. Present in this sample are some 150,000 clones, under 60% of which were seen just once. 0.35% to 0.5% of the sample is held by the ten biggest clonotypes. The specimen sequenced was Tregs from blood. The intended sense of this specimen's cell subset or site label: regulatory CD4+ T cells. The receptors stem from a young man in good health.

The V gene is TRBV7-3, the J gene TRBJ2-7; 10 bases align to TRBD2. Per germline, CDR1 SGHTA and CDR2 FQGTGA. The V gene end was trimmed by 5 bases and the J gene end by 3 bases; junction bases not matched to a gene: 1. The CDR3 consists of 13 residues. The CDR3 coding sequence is TGTGCCAGCAGCCCTAGCGGGAGCTACGAGCAGTACTTC. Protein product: CASSPSGSYEQYF.

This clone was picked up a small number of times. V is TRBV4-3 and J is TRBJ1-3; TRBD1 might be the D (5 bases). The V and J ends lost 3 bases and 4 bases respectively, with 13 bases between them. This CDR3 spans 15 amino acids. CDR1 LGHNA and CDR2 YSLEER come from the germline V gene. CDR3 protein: CASSQLGAMGNTIYF. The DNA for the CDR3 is TGCGCCAGCAGCCAGCTAGGGGCCATGGGAAACACCATATATTTT.

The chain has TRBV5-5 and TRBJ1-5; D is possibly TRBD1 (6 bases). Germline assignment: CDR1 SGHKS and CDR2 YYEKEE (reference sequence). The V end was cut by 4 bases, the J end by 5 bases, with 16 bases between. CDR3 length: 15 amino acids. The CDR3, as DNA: TGTGCCAGCAGCGTCGGACAGTCCCCCTATCAGCCCCAGCATTTT. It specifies CASSVGQSPYQPQHF.

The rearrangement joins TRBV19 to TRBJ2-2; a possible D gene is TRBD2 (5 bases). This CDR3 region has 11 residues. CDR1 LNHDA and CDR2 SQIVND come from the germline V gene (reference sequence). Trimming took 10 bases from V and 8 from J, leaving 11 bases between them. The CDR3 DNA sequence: TGTGCCATCGCTAGCTGGGGGGAGCTGTTTTTT. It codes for CAIASWGELFF.

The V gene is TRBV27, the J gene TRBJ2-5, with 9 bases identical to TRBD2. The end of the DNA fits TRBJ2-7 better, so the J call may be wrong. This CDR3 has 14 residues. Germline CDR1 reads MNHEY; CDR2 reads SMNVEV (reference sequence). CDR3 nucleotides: TGTGCCAGCAGTTTGCGGCGGGGGGGGTTCGAGCAGTACTTC. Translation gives CASSLRRGGFEQYF.

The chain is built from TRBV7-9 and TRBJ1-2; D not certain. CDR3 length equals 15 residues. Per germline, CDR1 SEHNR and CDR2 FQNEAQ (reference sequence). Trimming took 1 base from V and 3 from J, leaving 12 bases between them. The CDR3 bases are TGTGCCAGCAGCTTAGATCTCGGCGGAGACTATGGCTACACCTTC. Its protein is CASSLDLGGDYGYTF.

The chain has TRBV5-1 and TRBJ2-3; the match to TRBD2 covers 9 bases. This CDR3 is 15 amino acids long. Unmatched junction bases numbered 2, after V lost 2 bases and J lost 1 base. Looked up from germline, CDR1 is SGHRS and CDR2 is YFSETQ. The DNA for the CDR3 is TGCGCCAGCAGCTTTAGCGGGAGTGGCACAGATACGCAGTATTTT. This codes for CASSFSGSGTDTQYF. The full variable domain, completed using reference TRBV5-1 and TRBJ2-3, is KAGVTQTPRYLIKTRGQQVTLSCSPISGHRSVSWYQQTPGQGLQFLFEYFSETQRNKGNFPGRFSGRQFSNSRSEMNVSTLELGDSALYLCASSFSGSGTDTQYFGPGTRLTVL.

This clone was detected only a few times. The CDR3 loop is CASSLGTSGIQYF. DNA for the CDR3: TGTGCCAGCAGCTTGGGGACTAGCGGTATTCAGTACTTC. V is TRBV7-3 and J is TRBJ2-4, with TRBD2 matching over 11 bases. The J segment lost 10 bases and the V segment lost 3 bases, leaving 2 bases of the junction unmatched. The CDR3 totals 13 residues. Germline V lookup: CDR1 SGHTA, CDR2 FQGTGA.

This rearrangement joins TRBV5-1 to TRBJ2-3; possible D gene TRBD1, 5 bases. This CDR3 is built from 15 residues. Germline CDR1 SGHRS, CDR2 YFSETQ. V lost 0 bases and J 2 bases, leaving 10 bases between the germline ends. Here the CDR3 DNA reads TGCGCCAGCAGCTTGGTGCGCAGGGTCACAGATACGCAGTATTTT. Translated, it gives CASSLVRRVTDTQYF.

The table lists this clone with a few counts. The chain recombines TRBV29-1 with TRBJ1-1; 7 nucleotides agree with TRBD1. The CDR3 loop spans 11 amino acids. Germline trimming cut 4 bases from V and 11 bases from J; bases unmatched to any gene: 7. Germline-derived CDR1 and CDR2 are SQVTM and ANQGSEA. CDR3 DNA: TGCAGCGTTGGGTCTGGGACAGAGGCTTTCTTT. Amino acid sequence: CSVGSGTEAFF.

CDR3: CASSLSVGGETQYF. The CDR3 DNA sequence: TGCGCCAGCAGCTTGTCGGTCGGTGGAGAGACCCAGTACTTC. The chain employs TRBV5-1 and TRBJ2-5; D is unclear. The CDR3 loop spans 14 amino acids. V shed 1 base and J shed 4 bases, with 11 bases lying between them. Germline CDR1 and CDR2: SGHRS and YFSETQ.

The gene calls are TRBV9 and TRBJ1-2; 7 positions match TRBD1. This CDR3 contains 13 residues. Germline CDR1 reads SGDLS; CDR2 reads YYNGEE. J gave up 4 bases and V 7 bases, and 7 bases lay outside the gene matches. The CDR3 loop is CASQQGSGYGYTF. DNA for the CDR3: TGTGCCAGCCAACAGGGGTCGGGCTATGGCTACACCTTC. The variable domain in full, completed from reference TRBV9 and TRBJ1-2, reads DSGVTQTPKHLITATGQRVTLRCSPRSGDLSVYWYQQSLDQGLQFLIQYYNGEERAKGNILERFSAQQFPDLHSELNLSSLELGDSALYFCASQQGSGYGYTFGSGTRLTVV.

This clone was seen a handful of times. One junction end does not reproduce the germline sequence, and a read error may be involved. In DNA form, the CDR3 reads TGTGCTAGCAGCCGACAGGGGGCCGGAGAGACCCAGTACTTC. Amino acids: CASSRQGAGETQYF. This chain links TRBV7-7 with TRBJ2-5; 10 bases line up with TRBD1. The CDR3 runs to 14 residues. CDR1 and CDR2 (germline): SSHAT, FNYEAQ (reference sequence).

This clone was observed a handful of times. CDR3 residues: CASSLTSGLAGTDTQYF. DNA for the CDR3: TGTGCCAGCAGCTTAACTTCGGGACTAGCGGGTACAGATACGCAGTATTTT. This sequence joins TRBV7-3 and TRBJ2-3; 12 nucleotides align to TRBD2. The CDR3 has 17 amino acids. With V trimmed by 0 bases and J by 3 bases, 4 bases remained unmatched. Germline loops: CDR1 SGHTA, CDR2 FQGTGA. The whole variable domain, filled in from reference TRBV7-3 and TRBJ2-3, reads GAGVSQTPSNKVTEKGKYVELRCDPISGHTALYWYRQSLGQGPEFLIYFQGTGAADDSGLPNDRFFAVRPEGSVSTLKIQRTERGDSAVYLCASSLTSGLAGTDTQYFGPGTRLTVL.

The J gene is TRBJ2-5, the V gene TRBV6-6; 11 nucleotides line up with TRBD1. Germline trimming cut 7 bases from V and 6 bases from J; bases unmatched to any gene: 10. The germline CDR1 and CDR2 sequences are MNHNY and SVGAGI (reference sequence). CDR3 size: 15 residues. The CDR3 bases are TGTGCCAGCAATCCGGGACAGGGGGTTGGACAGACCCAGTACTTC. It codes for CASNPGQGVGQTQYF.

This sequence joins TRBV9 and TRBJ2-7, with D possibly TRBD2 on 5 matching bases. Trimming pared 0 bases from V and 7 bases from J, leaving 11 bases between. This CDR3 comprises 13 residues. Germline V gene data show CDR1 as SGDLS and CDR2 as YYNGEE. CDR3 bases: TGTGCCAGCAGCGTAGTCCCAACGGGAGAGCAGTACTTC. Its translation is CASSVVPTGEQYF.

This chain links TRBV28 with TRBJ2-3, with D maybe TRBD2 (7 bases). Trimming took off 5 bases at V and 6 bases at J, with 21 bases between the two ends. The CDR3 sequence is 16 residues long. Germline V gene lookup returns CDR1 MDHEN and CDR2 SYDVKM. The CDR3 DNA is TGTGCCAGCAGTGTGGCGGGGGCCTCCATAGGGGATACGCAGTATTTT. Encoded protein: CASSVAGASIGDTQYF.

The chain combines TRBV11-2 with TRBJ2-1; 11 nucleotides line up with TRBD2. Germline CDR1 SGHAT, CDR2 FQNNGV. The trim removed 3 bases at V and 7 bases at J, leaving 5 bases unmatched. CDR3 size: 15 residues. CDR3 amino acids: CASSFSGGVVNEQFF. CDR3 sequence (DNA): TGTGCCAGCAGCTTTAGCGGGGGGGTAGTAAATGAGCAGTTCTTC.

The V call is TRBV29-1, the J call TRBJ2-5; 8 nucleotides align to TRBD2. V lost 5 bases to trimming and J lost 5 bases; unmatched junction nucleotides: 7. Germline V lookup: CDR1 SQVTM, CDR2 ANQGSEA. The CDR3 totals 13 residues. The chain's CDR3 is CSVLAGGGETQYF. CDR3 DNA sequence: TGCAGCGTTCTAGCGGGTGGCGGGGAGACCCAGTACTTC.

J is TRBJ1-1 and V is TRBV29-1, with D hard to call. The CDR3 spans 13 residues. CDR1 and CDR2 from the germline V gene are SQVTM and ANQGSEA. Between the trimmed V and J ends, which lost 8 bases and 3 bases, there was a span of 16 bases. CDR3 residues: CSFALRRDTEAFF. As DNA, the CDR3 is TGCAGCTTTGCTTTAAGACGGGACACTGAAGCTTTCTTT. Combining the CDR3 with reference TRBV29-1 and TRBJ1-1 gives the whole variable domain SAVISQKPSRDICQRGTSLTIQCQVDSQVTMMFWYRQQPGQSLTLIATANQGSEATYESGFVIDKFPISRPNLTFSTLTVSNMSPEDSSIYLCSFALRRDTEAFFGQGTRLTVV.